The 13 T cell receptor beta chains in this list originate from one sample, sequenced in a study of T cell changes during pregnancy in multiple sclerosis. Only in-frame clones appear in the TCRdb table, and some are missing; sequencing was by immunoSEQ multiplex PCR. Of around 80,000 clones in the sample, about 91% are singletons; the top ten hold approximately 1.5%. The sample in question was peripheral blood, obtained before pregnancy. The receptors originated from a female donor with multiple sclerosis, enrolled in a pregnancy study.

The chain carries TRBV27 and TRBJ2-3, with a tentative D call TRBD2 (5 bases). Germline CDR1 and CDR2: MNHEY and SMNVEV (reference sequence). There are 14 residues in the CDR3. V was shortened by 6 bases and J by 1 base, with 11 bases between the two germline ends. The CDR3 spells CASRILRGTDTQYF. CDR3 DNA sequence: TGTGCCAGCAGGATTCTGAGGGGCACAGATACGCAGTATTTT.

The rearrangement uses TRBV6-5 and TRBJ2-5, with TRBD1 matching over 11 bases. Trimming at V came to 6 bases and at J to 5 bases, leaving 8 bases not matched to a gene. Germline CDR1 is MNHEY and CDR2 is SVGAGI. The CDR3 is 15 residues long. The CDR3 is CASRPGQGAFETQYF. CDR3 coding DNA: TGTGCCAGCAGGCCCGGACAGGGGGCGTTTGAGACCCAGTACTTC.

The rearrangement joins TRBV2 to TRBJ2-3; weak D call: TRBD2 (7 bases). Per the germline V gene, CDR1 is SNHLY and CDR2 is FYNNEI. The CDR3 sequence is 17 residues long. V was pared by 4 bases and J by 0 bases, with 17 bases between. This CDR3 reads CASSVPKGGTSTDTQYF. Here the CDR3 DNA reads TGTGCCAGCAGTGTACCGAAGGGGGGGACTAGCACAGATACGCAGTATTTT.

The chain links TRBV30 to TRBJ2-2; D unresolved. The germline V gene has CDR1 GTSNPN and CDR2 SVGIG (reference sequence). V lost 5 bases and J lost 6, with 7 bases in between. This CDR3 spans 11 amino acids. CDR3 nucleotides: TGTGCCTGGGCGGCCGCCGGGGAGCTGTTTTTT. This codes for CAWAAAGELFF.

J is TRBJ1-4 and V is TRBV27; D might be TRBD1 (5 bases). V was pared by 3 bases and J by 8 bases, with 13 bases between. Germline values: CDR1 MNHEY, CDR2 SMNVEV (reference sequence). CDR3 length: 14 residues. CDR3 in DNA: TGTGCCAGCAGTTTCAAAGACAGTACCGAAAAACTGTTTTTT. This gives the protein CASSFKDSTEKLFF.

The rearrangement links TRBV18 to TRBJ2-7; D perhaps matches TRBD2 (5 bases). The CDR3 contains 15 residues. From germline, CDR1 is KGHSH and CDR2 LQKENI. The V gene lost 1 base and the J gene lost 0 bases, with 10 bases spanning the gap. The CDR3 bases are TGTGCCAGCTCACCACGGCAGACTACCTCCTACGAGCAGTACTTC. It codes for CASSPRQTTSYEQYF.

The V and J genes are TRBV29-1 and TRBJ1-4, with a weak D call TRBD1 (6 bases). From germline, CDR1 is SQVTM and CDR2 ANQGSEA. The length of the CDR3 is 13 residues. V lost 6 bases and J 1 base, leaving 9 bases between the germline ends. CDR3 region: CSVTGITNEKLFF. In DNA, the CDR3 is TGCAGCGTGACAGGCATAACTAATGAAAAACTGTTTTTT.

CDR3 sequence reads: CASSYSGQGVNEQYF. The DNA for the CDR3 is TGTGCCAGCAGTTACTCCGGGCAGGGGGTCAACGAGCAGTACTTC. The chain employs TRBV6-5 and TRBJ2-7, with TRBD1 matching 7 bases. V shed 0 bases and J 5 bases; nucleotides not matched to a gene: 7. The germline gives CDR1 MNHEY, CDR2 SVGAGI. The CDR3 has 15 residues.

The chain recombines TRBV29-1 with TRBJ1-4; 10 bases are a match to TRBD1. The CDR3 runs to 12 residues. Germline loops: CDR1 SQVTM, CDR2 ANQGSEA. J lost 8 bases, V lost 7 bases, and 4 bases had no gene match. This chain's CDR3 is CSAGTGDEKLFF. The CDR3 coding sequence is TGCAGCGCTGGGACAGGGGACGAAAAACTGTTTTTT.

The rearrangement uses TRBV11-2 and TRBJ1-3; D possibly corresponds to TRBD1 (5 bases). The germline gives CDR1 SGHAT, CDR2 FQNNGV. Trimming removed 4 bases at V and 0 bases at J, with 13 bases between. This CDR3 spans 16 amino acids. In nucleotides, the CDR3 is TGTGCCAGCAGCTGGGACGGGACTAACTCTGGAAACACCATATATTTT. This codes for CASSWDGTNSGNTIYF.

This sequence joins TRBV29-1 and TRBJ2-3; D is perhaps TRBD2 (5 bases). V was cut by 0 bases and J by 0 bases, with 13 bases left in between. Germline assignment: CDR1 SQVTM and CDR2 ANQGSEA. The CDR3 spans 16 residues. Here the CDR3 reads CSVEDRYSGSTDTQYF. For the CDR3, the DNA is TGCAGCGTTGAAGATCGGTACAGCGGCAGCACAGATACGCAGTATTTT.

The rearrangement joins TRBV7-9 to TRBJ1-2; TRBD1 is a possible D gene (6 bases). Deletions cut 5 bases from V and 6 bases from J, with 13 bases between. Germline V lookup: CDR1 SEHNR, CDR2 FQNEAQ (reference sequence). The CDR3 extends over 13 amino acids. The CDR3 reads CASSLQGWNGYTF. DNA for the CDR3: TGTGCCAGCAGCCTACAGGGCTGGAATGGCTACACCTTC.

The chain employs TRBV10-3 and TRBJ2-2; tentative D call: TRBD1 (5 bases). The CDR3 is made up of 15 amino acids. Trimming left V 3 bases short and J 2 bases short, with 10 bases between. From germline, CDR1 is ENHRY and CDR2 SYGVKD. The CDR3 bases are TGTGCCATCAGTGAAGACAGAGTTAACACCGGGGAGCTGTTTTTT. This sequence encodes CAISEDRVNTGELFF.